The following is a T cell receptor beta chain sequence with its context. A J-beta primer mix and a sample-barcoded 5' primer were used in a second PCR of roughly 7 to 12 cycles. A minimum of 2.5 million CDR3-containing paired-end reads was obtained for each sample. One entry per CDR3 protein results from TCRdb running MiXCR on the 5' RACE reads. The sample lists 1.5 million to 2 million distinct CDR3 sequences, roughly two fifths occurring once. These data come from a study of blood T cells in healthy people across ages. The donors, healthy Caucasians from Russia, were aged roughly 6 to 90. The CDR3 loop spans 15 amino acids. Deletions cut 3 bases from V and 3 bases from J, with 14 bases between. Germline V gene lookup returns CDR1 SGHVS and CDR2 FNYEAQ.

This sequence originates from a human donor in good health. The gene calls are TRBV7-6 and TRBJ2-5, with D perhaps matching TRBD1 (5 bases). The specimen was blood. CDR3 sequence reads: CASSLISRAEETQYF. The CDR3 coding sequence is TGTGCCAGCAGCTTGATTTCCAGGGCCGAAGAGACCCAGTACTTC.